This record looks at one TCR beta chain sequence and its context. Original methodology: Amplification of reference gene primers was used by the study to estimate nucleated cell counts. The method was immunoSEQ multiplex PCR; TCRdb's version includes in-frame clones alone and lacks a portion of them. V, J and clone size reflect that table, while D and trimming were determined from the DNA. The sample holds 25,000 to 35,000 clones, around 85% seen once. With V trimmed by 5 bases and J by 2 bases, 6 bases remained unmatched. The germline gives CDR1 SGHAT, CDR2 FQNNGV. CDR3 length: 15 amino acids. The data derive from a study of blood T cell repertoires in COVID-19. Study at large: From the United States, Italy and Spain came samples of acute and convalescent COVID-19. PBMCs, B-cell-depleted T cells, or T cells were the source of the cDNA or gDNA that made up the material.

The sequence came from a woman between 55 and 75 years old with acute or convalescent COVID-19. The rearrangement joins TRBV11-2 to TRBJ2-7; 10 bases match TRBD1. The specimen sequenced was peripheral blood. This CDR3 reads CASSLGTGVPYEQYF. The DNA of the CDR3 is TGTGCCAGCAGCCTCGGGACAGGGGTCCCCTACGAGCAGTACTTC.